This is a list of T cell receptor beta chains from one sample in a study of beta chain features in type 1 diabetes. Libraries were prepared by immunoSEQ multiplex PCR; TCRdb keeps only in-frame clonotypes and omits some of them. The sample lists just over 600,000 clones, about 14% occurring once. The sequencing sample was made of naive CD4+ T cells from blood. Receptor source: a man between 18 and 29 years old in good health. The CDR3 runs from the conserved cysteine through the conserved F or W. A D gene is named only where the DNA matches it firmly. Only some rows state a clone size, as once, few, many or a class for expanded clones.

D gene	V gene	J gene	clone size	CDR3 DNA	CDR3 protein
.	TRBV29-1	TRBJ1-5	.	TGCAGCGTTGTCTCAGGGCGTAGCAATCAGCCCCAGCATTTT	CSVVSGRSNQPQHF
.	TRBV5-4	TRBJ2-5	.	TGTGCCAGCAGCGGTGGAGAGACCCAGTACTTC	CASSGGETQYF
.	TRBV9	TRBJ2-1	few	TGTGCCAGCAGCCCTCGGGGAAGCCAAATTTACAGCTCCTACAATGAGCAGTTCTTC	CASSPRGSQIYSSYNEQFF
.	TRBV29-1	TRBJ2-5	.	TGCAGCGTTCCGGGTTTGGGGCAAGAGACCCAGTACTTC	CSVPGLGQETQYF
.	TRBV10-3	TRBJ1-1	few	TGTGCCATCAGCGGTTCGGGCCTGAACACTGAAGCTTTCTTT	CAISGSGLNTEAFF
.	TRBV7-2	TRBJ2-7	few	TGTGCCAGCAGCTTGAGTGCGGGGAATAATAACGAGCAGTACTTC	CASSLSAGNNNEQYF
.	TRBV11-3	TRBJ2-5	.	TGTGCCAGCAGCCCCTTCAGACAAGAGACCCAGTACTTC	CASSPFRQETQYF
TRBD1	TRBV27	TRBJ2-4	few	TGTGCCAGCCAACGTGTTACGGACAGGGGGCAGGCCAAAAACATTCAGTACTTC	CASQRVTDRGQAKNIQYF
.	TRBV5-1	TRBJ2-3	.	TGCGCCAGCAGCTTGGTGGGGGCGCCGGGAGATACGCAGTATTTT	CASSLVGAPGDTQYF
.	TRBV11-3	TRBJ2-5	.	TGTGCCAGCAGCCCCAACAGGGAAGAGACCCAGTACTTC	CASSPNREETQYF
TRBD1	TRBV6-1	TRBJ1-2	few	TGTGCCAGCAGTGACCCGGGACAGGGGATTTTAAACTATGGCTACACCTTC	CASSDPGQGILNYGYTF
TRBD2	TRBV4-2	TRBJ2-1	.	TGTGCCAGCAGCCAACGCCCCCTGGGACTAGCGGTCTACAATGAGCAGTTCTTC	CASSQRPLGLAVYNEQFF
.	TRBV18	TRBJ1-1	few	TGTGCCAGCTCACTCCCGGGGGGGGAGGACACTGAAGCTTTCTTT	CASSLPGGEDTEAFF
.	TRBV6-1	TRBJ1-3	few	TGTGCCAGCAGTGAACAGTACCTCTCTGGAAACACCATATATTTT	CASSEQYLSGNTIYF
TRBD1	TRBV7-9	TRBJ2-1	few	TGTGCCAGCAGCCTGAGGTCGGGACAGGGATCCAATGAGCAGTTCTTC	CASSLRSGQGSNEQFF
.	TRBV9	TRBJ2-2	few	TGTGCCAGCAGCGTAGTGCTGCCCCGGGAGCTGTTTTTT	CASSVVLPRELFF
.	TRBV2	TRBJ2-7	.	TGTGCCAGCGAAGGGCAGCTGCCGACCTACGAGCAGTACTTC	CASEGQLPTYEQYF
.	TRBV5-1	TRBJ2-2	.	TGCGCCAGCAGCGAGGGCAGGTCAACGAACACCGGGGAGCTGTTTTTT	CASSEGRSTNTGELFF
TRBD2	TRBV30	TRBJ2-5	.	TGTGCCTGGAGGCCCCGGGGAGGGTCGGCCCAGTACTTC	CAWRPRGGSAQYF
.	TRBV28	TRBJ2-7	.	TGTGCCACTGGGGGGCTCCCCTACGAGCAGTACTTC	CATGGLPYEQYF
TRBD1	TRBV4-3	TRBJ1-4	.	TGCGCCAGCAGCCAAGGAGGGACAGGATATAATGAAAAACTGTTTTTT	CASSQGGTGYNEKLFF
.	TRBV6-5	TRBJ1-2	.	TGTGCCAGCAGCCTCCCTGGGGGTGGCTACACCTTC	CASSLPGGGYTF
.	TRBV18	TRBJ2-2	few	TGTGCCAGCTCGACAGGAGGGCCGGACACCGGGGAGCTGTTTTTT	CASSTGGPDTGELFF